This T cell receptor (beta chain) is drawn from a study of blood T cell repertoires in COVID-19. The wider study: Samples representing acute and convalescent COVID-19 were sourced from the United States, Italy and Spain. Sample material is recorded as cDNA or gDNA derived from T cells, B-cell-depleted T cells, or PBMCs.

V was clipped by 0 bases and J by 5 bases, with 10 bases between them. The germline V gene encodes CDR1 MNHNS and CDR2 SASEGT. The CDR3 consists of 14 residues. Original data processing: It was from reference gene primer amplification that nucleated cell counts were estimated. Sequencing was performed with immunoSEQ multiplex PCR; in TCRdb, only in-frame clones are kept and a portion is missing. V, J and clone size reflect that table, while D and trimming were determined from the DNA. The sample holds approximately 440,000 clones, approximately 89% seen once. The sequenced sample was peripheral blood. The chain uses TRBV6-1 and TRBJ2-5; D gene unclear. The receptor was derived from a woman aged 45-65 years with COVID-19, enrolled during active disease. This CDR3 is CASSEAPQLETQYF. The DNA of the CDR3 is TGTGCCAGCAGTGAAGCCCCACAGTTGGAGACCCAGTACTTC.